Below are 28 T cell receptor beta chains sequenced from a single sample in a study of T cells after yellow fever vaccination. TCRdb passed the 5' RACE reads through MiXCR, listing each CDR3 protein once. Of a few hundred thousand distinct CDR3 sequences listed, approximately 4% are singletons. The sample consisted of PBMCs, taken 5 days after the yellow fever booster vaccination. These receptors all come from a man between 18 and 35 years old who received the YFV17D yellow fever vaccine.

This clonotype occurred a few times. The V and J genes are TRBV5-1 and TRBJ2-1; D not resolved. The germline V gene encodes CDR1 SGHRS and CDR2 YFSETQ. The CDR3 covers 13 residues. The germline V and J ends were trimmed by 0 bases and 6 bases, with 7 bases remaining between them. The CDR3 sequence: CASSLEPANEQFF. In DNA, the CDR3 is TGCGCCAGCAGCTTGGAACCCGCCAATGAGCAGTTCTTC.

The genes are TRBV7-9 and TRBJ1-1; 7 bases fit TRBD1. CDR3 size: 11 residues. Per the germline V gene, CDR1 is SEHNR and CDR2 is FQNEAQ (reference sequence). V trimming: 5 bases; J trimming: 11 bases; junction bases outside the gene matches: 5. The CDR3 sequence: CASSPDRNAFF. Here the CDR3 DNA reads TGTGCCAGCAGCCCGGACAGGAATGCTTTCTTT.

V is TRBV20-1 and J is TRBJ2-7, with TRBD2 matching over 9 bases. CDR3 length: 15 amino acids. Germline CDR1 DFQATT, CDR2 SNEGSKA (reference sequence). V dropped 5 bases and J dropped 5; count of bases not matched to a gene: 13. The CDR3 region is CSAPSSGGIENEQYF. CDR3 coding DNA: TGCAGTGCTCCCTCCAGCGGGGGGATAGAGAACGAGCAGTACTTC.

The V call is TRBV9, the J call TRBJ1-1; unclear D gene. The CDR3 spans 13 residues. V gave up 0 bases and J gave up 6 bases, with 9 bases separating them. Germline V CDR1 and CDR2: SGDLS, YYNGEE. This CDR3 is CASSVESNAEAFF. The CDR3 region has the DNA TGTGCCAGCAGCGTAGAGTCAAACGCTGAAGCTTTCTTT. The whole variable domain, remainder taken from reference TRBV9 and TRBJ1-1, is DSGVTQTPKHLITATGQRVTLRCSPRSGDLSVYWYQQSLDQGLQFLIQYYNGEERAKGNILERFSAQQFPDLHSELNLSSLELGDSALYFCASSVESNAEAFFGQGTRLTVV.

This clonotype was picked up many times. This chain links TRBV20-1 with TRBJ1-2; the match to TRBD1 covers 9 bases. After removal of 1 base from V and 5 bases from J, the junction contained 2 bases not matched to a gene. The CDR3 has 13 amino acids. In germline, CDR1 is DFQATT, CDR2 SNEGSKA (reference sequence). CDR3: CSARADRGYGYTF. The DNA of the CDR3 is TGCAGTGCTAGAGCCGACAGGGGGTATGGCTACACCTTC.

This clonotype turned up a few times. The chain employs TRBV27 and TRBJ2-7; TRBD2 matches 11 bases. V gave up 6 bases and J gave up 2 bases; unmatched junction bases: 3. This CDR3 is built from 14 residues. Per germline, CDR1 MNHEY and CDR2 SMNVEV (reference sequence). CDR3 protein: CASRSTSGTYEQYF. In nucleotides, the CDR3 is TGTGCCAGCAGATCGACTAGCGGGACCTACGAGCAGTACTTC.

V is TRBV7-2 and J is TRBJ2-7; possible D gene TRBD2, 6 bases. CDR1 and CDR2 from the germline V gene are SGHTA and FQGNSA. CDR3 length: 14 residues. V was clipped by 4 bases and J by 3 bases, with 13 bases between them. The CDR3, as DNA: TGTGCCAGCAGCTCCCGGCGGGGCAGCTACGAGCAGTACTTC. Translation gives CASSSRRGSYEQYF.

This clonotype came up a few times. This chain connects TRBV27 to TRBJ2-7, with a weak D call TRBD1 (6 bases). Trimming took 5 bases from V and 5 from J, leaving 19 bases between them. Germline V gives CDR1 MNHEY, CDR2 SMNVEV (reference sequence). The CDR3 consists of 15 residues. CDR3 sequence: CASSPIGDNHHEQYV. The DNA for the CDR3 is TGTGCCAGCAGTCCGATAGGGGACAATCACCACGAGCAGTACGTC.

The V and J genes are TRBV7-8 and TRBJ1-5; D unresolved. Trimming removed 1 base from V and 3 bases from J, with 10 bases in between. Germline V gene data show CDR1 as SGHVS and CDR2 as FQNEAQ. This CDR3 is 15 amino acids long. CDR3 protein: CASSLVGGLNQPQHF. The CDR3 bases are TGTGCCAGCAGCTTAGTAGGAGGACTCAATCAGCCCCAGCATTTT.

This clonotype occurred many times. V and J are TRBV5-6 and TRBJ2-3; D is perhaps TRBD1 or TRBD2 (6 bases each). Trimming took off 6 bases at V and 5 bases at J, with 19 bases between the two ends. Germline CDR1 is SGHDT and CDR2 is YYEEEE. The CDR3 is 15 amino acids. The DNA of the CDR3 is TGTGCCAGCACCCTGTCGGGGGCCGTCGGAGATACGCAGTATTTT. Encoded protein: CASTLSGAVGDTQYF.

This clonotype has a handful of counts. The V call is TRBV7-2, the J call TRBJ2-2; D is perhaps TRBD2 (5 bases). Deletions cut 5 bases from V and 4 bases from J, with 8 bases between. Germline CDR1 and CDR2: SGHTA and FQGNSA. The CDR3 is made up of 13 amino acids. The CDR3 here is CASSQGLTGELFF. In DNA form, the CDR3 reads TGTGCCAGCAGCCAAGGACTCACCGGGGAGCTGTTTTTT.

The chain combines TRBV28 with TRBJ2-1; a weak D match, TRBD1 (5 bases). Deletions cut 6 bases from V and 12 bases from J, with 15 bases between. Per the germline V gene, CDR1 is MDHEN and CDR2 is SYDVKM. The CDR3 is 12 amino acids. The CDR3 region is CASSRRAGSQFF. The CDR3 DNA reads TGTGCCAGCAGCCGAAGGGCAGGGTCGCAGTTCTTC.

In this sample, this clonotype turned up many times. The chain couples TRBV15 to TRBJ2-3; 11 bases are a match to TRBD2. The CDR3 extends over 16 amino acids. V shed 2 bases and J 5 bases; nucleotides not matched to a gene: 6. Germline CDR1 reads LNHNV; CDR2 reads YYDKDF (reference sequence). Written as DNA, the CDR3 is TGTGCCACCAGCAGATCCCTAGCGGGGGGAGAAGATACGCAGTATTTT. Its translation: CATSRSLAGGEDTQYF.

This clonotype was counted only a few times. The rearrangement uses TRBV24-1 and TRBJ2-1, with 12 bases identical to TRBD2. From germline, CDR1 is KGHDR and CDR2 SFDVKD. V shed 4 bases and J 9 bases; nucleotides not matched to a gene: 6. The CDR3 consists of 15 residues. DNA of the CDR3: TGTGCCACCAGTGACCCTAGCGGGGGGGGCGGTGAGCAGTTCTTC. Translation gives CATSDPSGGGGEQFF.

The chain uses TRBV7-9 and TRBJ2-7; the D gene is possibly TRBD1 (6 bases). Per germline, CDR1 SEHNR and CDR2 FQNEAQ (reference sequence). The CDR3 has 14 residues. V was shortened by 1 base and J by 2 bases, with 9 bases between the two germline ends. The CDR3 loop reads CASSLGDKTYEQYF. CDR3 nucleotide sequence: TGTGCCAGCAGCTTAGGGGACAAGACCTACGAGCAGTACTTC.

This clonotype was counted many times. The rearrangement links TRBV6-2 or TRBV6-3 to TRBJ2-7; 7 bases line up with TRBD1. Germline-derived CDR1 and CDR2 are MNHEY and SVGEGT. Losses at the gene ends were 0 bases for V and 5 bases for J; bases not matched to a gene: 10. This CDR3 has 16 residues. CDR3 protein: CASSYSGSQGSHEQYV. The CDR3 region has the DNA TGTGCCAGCAGTTACTCCGGCTCACAGGGGAGCCACGAGCAGTACGTC.

This clonotype was picked up a small number of times. The chain uses TRBV4-2 and TRBJ1-4, with 9 positions matching TRBD1. In germline, CDR1 is LGHNA, CDR2 YNFKEQ. V dropped 5 bases and J dropped 7; count of bases not matched to a gene: 2. CDR3 length equals 13 residues. The CDR3 region is CASSGQGFEKLFF. The CDR3 DNA reads as TGTGCCAGCAGCGGACAGGGGTTTGAAAAACTGTTTTTT.

This clonotype was counted ten times or more. This sequence joins TRBV6-1 and TRBJ2-7; tentative D call: TRBD2 (5 bases). This CDR3 has 15 residues. V was clipped by 4 bases and J by 1 base, with 14 bases between them. Germline values: CDR1 MNHNS, CDR2 SASEGT. The CDR3 sequence: CASSVELVVSYEQYV. The CDR3, as DNA: TGTGCCAGCAGTGTTGAACTAGTTGTGTCCTACGAGCAGTACGTC.

In this sample, this clonotype turned up many times. One junction end does not reproduce the germline sequence, and a read error may be involved. The CDR3 DNA follows: TGTGCCAGCAGCTTAGGGGGTACAAGCACGGATACGCAGTATTTT. It codes for CASSLGGTSTDTQYF. The rearrangement links TRBV7-2 to TRBJ2-3; D unresolved. CDR3 size: 15 residues. Germline values: CDR1 SGHTA, CDR2 FQGNSA.

This clonotype was counted a few times. This chain uses TRBV27 with TRBJ2-5, with 10 bases lining up with TRBD1. Losses at the gene ends were 4 bases for V and 7 bases for J; bases not matched to a gene: 6. The CDR3 is 14 residues long. Germline V gene sequence: CDR1 MNHEY, CDR2 SMNVEV (reference sequence). In nucleotides, the CDR3 is TGTGCCAGCAGTTGGGACAGGGGAGGAGGGACCCAGTACTTC. Translation gives CASSWDRGGGTQYF.

This clonotype was seen at least ten times. The chain is built from TRBV27 and TRBJ1-5, with a possible D match to TRBD1 (5 bases). This CDR3 comprises 16 residues. CDR1 is MNHEY, CDR2 SMNVEV, per germline (reference sequence). The V gene lost 8 bases and the J gene lost 2 bases, with 19 bases spanning the gap. CDR3 DNA: TGTGCCAGCCAACTAAAGGGGCCGGGAGGCAATCAGCCCCAGCATTTT. It codes for CASQLKGPGGNQPQHF.

This clonotype was recorded a few times. V is TRBV4-1 and J is TRBJ1-4; 7 bases are a match to TRBD1. This CDR3 region has 15 residues. The germline V gene has CDR1 MGHRA and CDR2 YSYEKL. V lost 2 bases and J lost 7; bases outside the gene matches: 7. The CDR3: CASSQIGGGGEKLFF. In DNA form, the CDR3 reads TGCGCCAGCAGCCAAATAGGAGGGGGCGGTGAAAAACTGTTTTTT.

This clonotype appeared a few times. This rearrangement joins TRBV4-1 to TRBJ2-6; no definite D call. The CDR3 extends over 13 amino acids. Germline CDR1 MGHRA, CDR2 YSYEKL. The V end lost 10 bases, the J end lost 2 bases, and 9 bases lay between the germline ends. DNA of the CDR3: TGCGCCACCCGGTCCCCTGGGGCCAACGTCCTGACTTTC. It is translated as CATRSPGANVLTF.

This clonotype appeared a few times. V and J are TRBV21-1 and TRBJ2-3; TRBD2 was called by the table and not checked on the DNA. TRBV21-1 is listed as a pseudogene. The CDR3 totals 17 residues. The CDR3 is CASSRRTSGTSTDTQYF. The CDR3 DNA reads as TGTGCCAGCAGCAGGCGGACTAGCGGGACAAGCACAGATACGCAGTATTTT.

The chain combines TRBV29-1 with TRBJ2-3, with TRBD1 as a possible D gene (6 bases). Germline CDR1 SQVTM, CDR2 ANQGSEA. V lost 4 bases and J 2 bases, leaving 16 bases between the germline ends. CDR3 length: 15 residues. CDR3 amino acids: CSVVLAGAITDTQYF. The CDR3 DNA is TGCAGCGTTGTTTTGGCAGGGGCGATCACAGATACGCAGTATTTT.

This clonotype was seen at least ten times. The chain joins TRBV12-3 or TRBV12-4 to TRBJ1-1, with 9 bases lining up with TRBD1. J lost 5 bases, V lost 7 bases, and 5 bases had no gene match. The CDR3 spans 13 residues. CDR3 sequence reads: CASKQGARTEAFF. CDR3 DNA: TGTGCCAGCAAACAGGGGGCGCGGACTGAAGCTTTCTTT.

This clonotype was seen only once. This chain uses TRBV20-1 with TRBJ2-3; 11 positions match TRBD2. The CDR3 has 15 amino acids. V gave up 1 base and J gave up 10 bases; unmatched junction bases: 10. Looked up from germline, CDR1 is DFQATT and CDR2 is SNEGSKA (reference sequence). DNA for the CDR3: TGCAGTGCTAGAGGATGGACTAGCGGGCGGTCGGCGCAGTATTTT. It specifies CSARGWTSGRSAQYF.

This clonotype was picked up many times. This chain uses TRBV7-3 with TRBJ2-3; TRBD1 agrees at 7 bases. Per germline, CDR1 SGHTA and CDR2 FQGTGA. The CDR3 has 14 amino acids. The V and J ends lost 7 bases and 1 base, in that order; junction bases with no gene match: 5. CDR3 amino acids: CASTEGARTDTQYF. CDR3 nucleotides: TGTGCCAGCACCGAGGGGGCCCGCACAGATACGCAGTATTTT.